This T cell receptor beta chain appears in the sequencing data of a study of beta chain features in type 1 diabetes. Study-wide findings and caveats: Amplification by PCR could prefer shorter templates, with the same effect in patients and controls. TCRB CDR3s were moderately but significantly shorter in Type 1 diabetes patients in all four CD4+ subsets.

This clone has just a few counts. Its matching antigen is unknown. Only one heparinised blood draw was taken per donor, and its volume averaged around 110 mL. Sorted CD4+ subsets: naive, central memory, regulatory, stem cell-like memory (CD45RO/CCR7/CD25/CD127/CD95/CD27 panel). TCRB transcripts that were expressed got sequenced, as all of the isolated RNA had been reverse transcribed. The protocol was immunoSEQ multiplex PCR, while the TCRdb copy is restricted to in-frame clones and leaves out a portion. The data hold almost 350,000 clones, with around 7.6% observed a single time. Trimming stripped 0 bases from V and 7 bases from J, with 12 bases between. Germline V gene data show CDR1 as LGHNA and CDR2 as YSLEER. The CDR3 has 14 residues.

The chain links TRBV4-3 to TRBJ1-2; TRBD1 might be the D (5 bases). Sequenced input: central memory CD4+ T cells from blood. The sequence derives from a woman aged 18-35 years in good health. The chain's CDR3 is CASSQESTGAGYTF. CDR3 DNA: TGCGCCAGCAGCCAAGAAAGTACAGGTGCTGGCTACACCTTC.